These 25 T cell receptor beta chains came from one sample sequenced in a study of blood T cell repertoires in COVID-19. Here immunoSEQ multiplex PCR was the method, and the copy in TCRdb shows in-frame clones only, minus some. The sample lists roughly 410,000 clones; around 92% were seen once. Sequencing used peripheral blood. All receptors come from a man aged 35 to 55 with acute or convalescent COVID-19.

This clone was counted a few times. This rearrangement joins TRBV5-1 to TRBJ2-7, with TRBD2 matching over 15 bases. The CDR3 totals 19 residues. Germline CDR1 is SGHRS and CDR2 is YFSETQ. V gave up 0 bases and J gave up 0 bases; unmatched junction bases: 7. CDR3 sequence: CASSLDPPGLAGGSYEQYF. As DNA, the CDR3 is TGCGCCAGCAGCTTGGACCCACCGGGACTAGCGGGAGGCTCCTACGAGCAGTACTTC.

The V gene is TRBV6-1, the J gene TRBJ1-2; D might be TRBD1 (6 bases). Trimming stripped 3 bases from V and 0 bases from J, with 11 bases between. Germline values: CDR1 MNHNS, CDR2 SASEGT. The length of the CDR3 is 15 residues. The CDR3 loop reads CASSDTGRANYGYTF. Written as DNA, the CDR3 is TGTGCCAGCAGTGACACAGGGCGAGCTAACTATGGCTACACCTTC.

This chain joins TRBV4-1 and TRBJ1-4; 10 positions agree with TRBD1. V was clipped by 4 bases and J by 7 bases; unmatched bases: 6. CDR3 length: 15 residues. CDR1 and CDR2 (germline): MGHRA, YSYEKL. The CDR3 nucleotides are TGCGCCAGCAGCCGAATGACAGGGGGCGCTGAAAAACTGTTTTTT. Translating gives CASSRMTGGAEKLFF.

This rearrangement joins TRBV5-1 to TRBJ1-4, with D perhaps TRBD1 (5 bases). Between the trimmed V and J ends, which lost 7 bases and 3 bases, there was a span of 16 bases. This CDR3 is 15 amino acids long. Germline CDR1 reads SGHRS; CDR2 reads YFSETQ. This chain's CDR3 is CASGPGGGSNEKLFF. DNA of the CDR3: TGCGCCAGCGGACCCGGGGGGGGGTCTAATGAAAAACTGTTTTTT.

The chain carries TRBV7-2 and TRBJ2-1, with D tentatively TRBD1 (6 bases). Germline V gives CDR1 SGHTA, CDR2 FQGNSA. The CDR3 loop spans 14 amino acids. With 5 bases removed from V and 10 bases from J, the gap between germline ends came to 18 bases. The CDR3 spells CASSPQTGYYEQFF. The CDR3 region has the DNA TGTGCCAGCAGCCCCCAGACAGGATACTACGAGCAGTTCTTC.

In this sample, this clone turned up once. This chain uses TRBV19 with TRBJ2-5, with 9 bases aligning to TRBD2. The germline gives CDR1 LNHDA, CDR2 SQIVND (reference sequence). The CDR3 sequence is 18 residues long. The V segment lost 3 bases and the J segment 2 bases; nucleotides outside the gene matches: 13. In DNA form, the CDR3 reads TGTGCCAGTAGTATTTACTTATCGACTAGCGGTGTTCAAGAGACCCAGTACTTC. Residues: CASSIYLSTSGVQETQYF.

The gene calls are TRBV14 and TRBJ2-2; 11 bases match TRBD2. After removal of 1 base from V and 6 bases from J, the junction contained 1 base not matched to a gene. The CDR3 has 15 residues. The germline gives CDR1 SGHDN, CDR2 FVKESK. The CDR3 sequence: CASSQVLAGAGELFF. CDR3 coding DNA: TGTGCCAGCAGCCAAGTACTAGCGGGAGCCGGGGAGCTGTTTTTT.

V gene TRBV7-9 combines with J gene TRBJ2-1; 7 bases are a match to TRBD2. V shed 3 bases, J shed 5 bases, and the junction held 10 bases outside the gene matches. The CDR3 has 16 residues. Germline lookup yields CDR1 SEHNR and CDR2 FQNEAQ (reference sequence). The CDR3 DNA sequence: TGTGCCAGCAGCTTTTACGGGAGGACACAGAACAATGAGCAGTTCTTC. Translated: CASSFYGRTQNNEQFF.

The gene calls are TRBV28 and TRBJ2-7; D possibly corresponds to TRBD2 (6 bases). The CDR3 is 16 residues long. Germline V gives CDR1 MDHEN, CDR2 SYDVKM. V gave up 6 bases and J gave up 4 bases, with 22 bases separating them. CDR3 loop: CASSATGLPRGYEQYF. In DNA form, the CDR3 reads TGTGCCAGCAGCGCAACGGGTCTCCCGCGGGGTTACGAGCAGTACTTC.

The chain is built from TRBV5-1 and TRBJ2-7; possible D gene TRBD1, 6 bases. From germline, CDR1 is SGHRS and CDR2 YFSETQ. The CDR3 totals 13 residues. V lost 1 base and J lost 5, with 10 bases in between. CDR3 nucleotide sequence: TGCGCCAGCAGCTTGCAGGGGCAGGACGAGCAGTACTTC. Residues: CASSLQGQDEQYF.

The chain carries TRBV18 and TRBJ2-5; possibly TRBD2 for D (6 bases). V dropped 3 bases and J dropped 5 bases, with 16 bases sitting between them. This CDR3 is built from 15 residues. Per the germline V gene, CDR1 is KGHSH and CDR2 is LQKENI. The CDR3 nucleotides are TGTGCCAGCTCACCGCAACGCACAGGAGGGGAGACCCAGTACTTC. This gives the protein CASSPQRTGGETQYF.

Comment on this clone: The sample carries other DNA sequences with the same CDR3. V and J are TRBV7-2 and TRBJ2-7, with 7 bases matching TRBD1. CDR1 and CDR2 from the germline V gene are SGHTA and FQGNSA. The CDR3 length is 16 residues. The J segment lost 1 base and the V segment lost 6 bases, leaving 12 bases of the junction unmatched. This chain's CDR3 is CASRITSGQISYEQYF. CDR3 bases: TGTGCCAGCAGGATTACCTCGGGACAGATTTCCTACGAGCAGTACTTC.

The rearrangement uses TRBV30 and TRBJ2-7; 12 bases are a match to TRBD2. The length of the CDR3 is 16 residues. The germline V gene encodes CDR1 GTSNPN and CDR2 SVGIG (reference sequence). V gave up 4 bases and J gave up 2 bases; unmatched junction bases: 9. Here the CDR3 reads CAWTSPRTSGAYEQYF. CDR3 in DNA: TGTGCCTGGACCTCTCCCCGGACTAGCGGGGCCTACGAGCAGTACTTC.

The CDR3 DNA reads TGCGCCAGCAGCCACCAGTCGGGAGGGTATGGGTATGGCTACACCTTC. It translates to CASSHQSGGYGYGYTF. V usage is TRBV4-1 and J usage is TRBJ1-2, with D unresolved. Trimming took 3 bases from V and 5 from J, leaving 19 bases between them. This CDR3 comprises 16 residues. Looked up from germline, CDR1 is MGHRA and CDR2 is YSYEKL.

The rearrangement joins TRBV12-5 to TRBJ1-3, with D perhaps matching TRBD1 (5 bases). V was clipped by 6 bases and J by 2 bases, with 17 bases between them. The length of the CDR3 is 16 residues. Germline CDR1 is LGHNT and CDR2 is FRNRAP. The CDR3 reads CASGSGGRGTGNTIYF. The CDR3 DNA reads as TGTGCTAGTGGCTCCGGCGGGAGGGGCACTGGAAACACCATATATTTT.

V usage is TRBV3-1 (or the pseudogene TRBV3-2) and J usage is TRBJ2-1; D unclear. This CDR3 has 13 residues. V was cut by 2 bases and J by 7 bases, with 9 bases left in between. Germline V gene lookup returns CDR1 LGHDT and CDR2 YNNKEL (reference sequence). The CDR3 nucleotides read TGTGCCAGCAGCCAACAGGTCTTGAATGAGCAGTTCTTC. It is translated as CASSQQVLNEQFF.

The chain employs TRBV6-2 or TRBV6-3 and TRBJ2-5, with 7 bases fitting TRBD1. With V trimmed by 2 bases and J by 5 bases, 14 bases remained unmatched. The CDR3 length is 17 residues. From germline, CDR1 is MNHEY and CDR2 SVGEGT. CDR3 region: CASSYPRQGSEMETQYF. As DNA, the CDR3 is TGTGCCAGCAGTTACCCGAGACAGGGATCGGAGATGGAGACCCAGTACTTC.

The rearrangement joins TRBV11-2 to TRBJ1-3, with TRBD1 matching over 9 bases. Germline V gene lookup returns CDR1 SGHAT and CDR2 FQNNGV. CDR3 length: 16 amino acids. Trimming at V came to 7 bases and at J to 0 bases, leaving 7 bases not matched to a gene. The CDR3 coding sequence is TGTGCCAGCACCACGGGGGGACAGGGCTCTGGAAACACCATATATTTT. This sequence encodes CASTTGGQGSGNTIYF.

The rearrangement links TRBV4-1 to TRBJ1-5; D uncertain. CDR1 is MGHRA, CDR2 YSYEKL, per germline. Trimming shortened V by 0 bases and J by 4 bases, and 10 bases separated the two germline ends. The CDR3 extends over 15 amino acids. The CDR3 nucleotides are TGCGCCAGCAGCCAAGATCCACGGGTAAATCAGCCCCAGCATTTT. Its protein is CASSQDPRVNQPQHF.

The V gene is TRBV3-1 (or the pseudogene TRBV3-2), the J gene TRBJ2-3; TRBD1 aligns across 7 bases. CDR3 length: 14 residues. Germline V gene data show CDR1 as LGHDT and CDR2 as YNNKEL (reference sequence). V trimming: 4 bases; J trimming: 5 bases; junction bases outside the gene matches: 6. The DNA for the CDR3 is TGTGCCAGCAGCCCCCCCCCAGGGGGAGATACGCAGTATTTT. It encodes CASSPPPGGDTQYF.

This chain links TRBV28 with TRBJ1-5, with 9 nucleotides matching TRBD1. V gave up 2 bases and J gave up 2 bases; unmatched junction bases: 7. The germline CDR1 and CDR2 sequences are MDHEN and SYDVKM. The CDR3 length is 17 residues. The CDR3 DNA sequence: TGTGCCAGCAGTTTAGCTTCGTGGACAGGGGGCAATCAGCCCCAGCATTTT. Encoded protein: CASSLASWTGGNQPQHF. Full variable domain (outside the CDR3, taken from reference TRBV28 and TRBJ1-5): DVKVTQSSRYLVKRTGEKVFLECVQDMDHENMFWYRQDPGLGLRLIYFSYDVKMKEKGDIPEGYSVSREKKERFSLILESASTNQTSMYLCASSLASWTGGNQPQHFGDGTRLSIL.

V and J are TRBV19 and TRBJ1-1; D is possibly TRBD1 (5 bases). The ends were cut back, 4 bases at V and 4 bases at J, with 13 bases in the middle. Looked up from germline, CDR1 is LNHDA and CDR2 is SQIVND (reference sequence). CDR3 length: 14 residues. Here the CDR3 reads CASSNQGARTEAFF. CDR3 nucleotides: TGTGCCAGTAGTAACCAGGGTGCGCGCACTGAAGCTTTCTTT.

V and J are TRBV7-3 and TRBJ1-1; D is perhaps TRBD1 (6 bases). Germline values: CDR1 SGHTA, CDR2 FQGTGA. The CDR3 spans 15 residues. Trimming shortened V by 2 bases and J by 6 bases, and 16 bases separated the two germline ends. The chain's CDR3 is CASSLAGGEVPEAFF. Here the CDR3 DNA reads TGTGCCAGCAGCTTAGCGGGGGGCGAAGTTCCTGAAGCTTTCTTT.

By sample fraction, this clone is medium-sized (0.01 to 0.1%). Relative to the germline gene, one junction end is altered; a read error may explain this. V gene TRBV7-9 combines with J gene TRBJ1-2; the D gene is possibly TRBD1 (6 bases). The V gene's germline CDR1 is SEHNR and CDR2 FQNEAQ (reference sequence). The CDR3 is 11 amino acids. The CDR3 sequence: CASSLEGHPFF. The CDR3 region has the DNA TGTGCCAGCAGCTTAGAGGGACACCCTTTCTTC.

V and J are TRBV5-1 and TRBJ2-7; D may be TRBD1 (5 bases). Trimming cost V 7 bases and J 7 bases, with 12 bases left between them. This CDR3 region has 11 residues. Per the germline V gene, CDR1 is SGHRS and CDR2 is YFSETQ. CDR3 in DNA: TGCGCCAGCGGGGTCAACAGGGAGCAGTACTTC. Protein product: CASGVNREQYF.